This TCR beta chain was identified in a study of blood T cell repertoires in COVID-19. Assay used: immunoSEQ multiplex PCR; TCRdb lists only in-frame clones, some missing. Of just under 350,000 clones in the sample, around 86% were seen once. The germline CDR1 and CDR2 sequences are MNHNY and SVGAGI (reference sequence). The CDR3 runs to 15 residues. Trimming at V came to 4 bases and at J to 9 bases, leaving 14 bases not matched to a gene. The V call is TRBV6-6, the J call TRBJ2-7, with 8 bases lining up with TRBD1. The sample comprised peripheral blood. The receptor was isolated from a woman aged 45-65 years with COVID-19, enrolled during active disease. The DNA for the CDR3 is TGTGCCAGCAGTTTAGGGACAGGCCCTATTTCCGGGCAGTACTTC. Protein product: CASSLGTGPISGQYF.